The rows below give T cell receptor beta chains drawn from one sample of a study of blood T cell repertoires in COVID-19. TCRdb's table, derived via immunoSEQ multiplex PCR, lists solely in-frame clones and lacks some. This table holds about 360,000 clones, approximately 86% found once. Sample: peripheral blood. Receptor source: a human donor in a cohort sampled during active COVID-19. CDR3s include the opening cysteine and the closing phenylalanine or tryptophan.

CASSAPGGGGEQYF,TRBV6-2/TRBV6-3
CASSQDSGTGVLEAFF,TRBV4-2
CASSLVQGASTGELFF,TRBV5-1
CATSDGRTGGYEQYF,TRBV24-1
CASSLVREQYF,TRBV5-5
CASSSRTSGGPGELFF,TRBV5-1
CASSMGRVGDQPQHF,TRBV19
CASSQSWTTGSGEQYF,TRBV3-1/TRBV3-2
CASSLSGVNTGELFF,TRBV7-8
CASSEAWGGGNIQYF,TRBV2
CASSLDRDRGGYTF,TRBV7-9
CASSLGSRSYGYTF,TRBV13
CASSQAGRVGDTQYF,TRBV5-1
CASRPSTSGVYEQFF,TRBV6-6
CASSEPGQGGPGANVLTF,TRBV19
CAWTRGFEQYF,TRBV30
CASTQRGGIVSSNEQFF,TRBV19
CASTGGEETQYF,TRBV28